The present TCR beta chain was sequenced within a study of blood T cell repertoires in COVID-19. Turning to the study itself: T cells, B-cell-depleted T cells, or PBMCs supplied cDNA or gDNA.

During active infection, Seattle patients enrolled and were then monitored through disease. This clone appeared a single time. The CDR3 covers 11 residues. Germline V gene sequence: CDR1 LGHDT, CDR2 YNNKEL (reference sequence). V was cut by 1 base and J by 11 bases, with 6 bases left in between. Libraries were prepared by immunoSEQ multiplex PCR; TCRdb keeps only in-frame clonotypes and omits some of them. This sample has fewer than 80,000 clones, with 86% found just once. The genes are TRBV3-1 (or the pseudogene TRBV3-2) and TRBJ1-5; D gene unclear. This clonotype was sampled from a man at least 80 years old with COVID-19, enrolled during active disease. Sequenced input: peripheral blood. CDR3 DNA sequence: TGTGCCAGCAGCCAAGGCCAGGCCCAGCATTTT. This codes for CASSQGQAQHF.